This is a list of T cell receptor beta chains from one sample in a study of chemoradiotherapy in HPV16-positive cancers. The data were produced by immunoSEQ multiplex PCR, yet TCRdb's version contains in-frame clones alone and is incomplete. Of tens of thousands of clones listed, about 88% are singletons. Sequencing was performed on blood, taken from a patient who underwent chemoradiotherapy. The receptors derive from a human donor with HPV-associated anogenital cancer. Each CDR3 is given with its conserved first and last residue. Fields, in order: V gene, clone size, D gene, J gene, CDR3 DNA, CDR3 protein. A D gene is named only where the DNA matches it firmly. Clone size is shown for a subset of rows, as once, few, many or a class of expanded clone.

>TRBV18|NA|NA|TRBJ1-2
TGTGCCAGCTCCCAAGCGGACGGCTACACCTTC
CASSQADGYTF
>TRBV6-1|NA|NA|TRBJ2-7
TGTGCCAGCAGTGTGGGAGCGTCTGGCAAGTACGAGCAGTACTTC
CASSVGASGKYEQYF
>TRBV4-2|NA|NA|TRBJ2-3
TGTGCCAGCAGCGGGGCGGCTATAAACACAGATACGCAGTATTTT
CASSGAAINTDTQYF
>TRBV5-6|NA|TRBD2|TRBJ2-3
TGTGCCAGCAGCTTGCTCTTGCGGGGGACAGATACGCAGTATTTT
CASSLLLRGTDTQYF
>TRBV5-1|NA|TRBD1|TRBJ2-7
TGCGCCAGCAGCCCACGGACAGGGGATACCGAGCAGTACTTC
CASSPRTGDTEQYF
>TRBV29-1|once|NA|TRBJ1-1
TGCAGCACCCACAGGGTCCCTCCGACTACTGAAGCTTTCTTT
CSTHRVPPTTEAFF
>TRBV5-1|NA|NA|TRBJ2-7
TGCGCCAGCAGCGGGGAGTGGACGGCGAACTACGAGCAGTACTTC
CASSGEWTANYEQYF
>TRBV28|NA|TRBD1|TRBJ1-2
TGTGCCAGCAGTCCTCAAGCCTCGACAGGGGGAGAGAGGGGCTACACCTTC
CASSPQASTGGERGYTF
>TRBV7-9|NA|TRBD1|TRBJ2-5
TGTGCCAGCAGCTCGGACAGGGGGCATATGGAGACCCAGTACTTC
CASSSDRGHMETQYF
>TRBV14|once|NA|TRBJ1-2
TGTGCCAGCAGCCTTTACCGGGACATATCCTTC
CASSLYRDISF
>TRBV9|NA|TRBD1|TRBJ1-2
TGTGCCAGCAGCGTTGATCTACAGGGGGAAAGTGGCTACACCTTC
CASSVDLQGESGYTF
>TRBV29-1|once|TRBD1|TRBJ2-3
TGCAGCGTTGAAGGAGACAGGGCCACAGATACGCAGTATTTT
CSVEGDRATDTQYF
>TRBV5-1|NA|NA|TRBJ1-2
TGCGCCAGCAGCCACGCGGCGTTAGCTAACTATGGCTACACCTTC
CASSHAALANYGYTF
>TRBV15|few|TRBD1|TRBJ1-4
TGTGCCACCAGCAGGGGACAGGGAAATGAAAAACTGTTTTTT
CATSRGQGNEKLFF
>TRBV6-1|NA|NA|TRBJ1-3
TGTGCCAGCAGTTTGGGGGAGGACACCATATATTTT
CASSLGEDTIYF
>TRBV14|NA|NA|TRBJ1-6
TGTGCCAGCAGCCAAGATCTGTTTCGGGGAAGGGGCAATTCACCCCTCCACTTT
CASSQDLFRGRGNSPLHF
>TRBV19|NA|NA|TRBJ1-3
TGTGCCAGTAATCGGGGGAGCTCTGGAAACACCATATATTTT
CASNRGSSGNTIYF
>TRBV5-4|NA|NA|TRBJ2-5
TGTGCCAGCAGCTCCCAGCTAGCTTCCCAAGAGACCCAGTACTTC
CASSSQLASQETQYF
>TRBV28|NA|NA|TRBJ1-2
TGTGCCAGCATGGACAGACCCTTTTATGGCTACACCTTC
CASMDRPFYGYTF
>TRBV6-5|NA|NA|TRBJ2-7
TGTGCCACCGGCCCCGTGAATAAGGACGAGCAGTACTTC
CATGPVNKDEQYF
>TRBV7-2|NA|TRBD1|TRBJ1-5
TGTGCCAGCAGCCCTGGCGGGACAGGGGGTTCGGATCAGCCCCAGCATTTT
CASSPGGTGGSDQPQHF
>TRBV6-1|NA|NA|TRBJ2-2
TGTGCCAGCCCGGGCTCCAGGCTCACCGGGGAGCTGTTTTTT
CASPGSRLTGELFF
>TRBV18|NA|NA|TRBJ1-3
TGTGCCAGCTCACCACCGGTCGGAGCCCGTGGAAACACCATATATTTT
CASSPPVGARGNTIYF
>TRBV28|NA|NA|TRBJ2-3
TGTGCCAGCAGTTTGGCGACCAGCACAGATACGCAGTATTTT
CASSLATSTDTQYF
>TRBV6-1|NA|NA|TRBJ1-6
TGTGCCAGCGCGAAGGATTTTTATAATTCACCCCTCCACTTT
CASAKDFYNSPLHF
>TRBV4-3|once|NA|TRBJ1-5
TGCGCCAGCGGCCAAGATTTTGCGTGGAATCAGCCCCAGCATTTT
CASGQDFAWNQPQHF
>TRBV19|NA|NA|TRBJ1-1
TGTGCCAGTAGTCGGGGCACTGAAGCTTTCTTT
CASSRGTEAFF
>TRBV29-1|NA|NA|TRBJ2-1
TGCAGCGGTGAAAGGGGGGATGAGCAGTTCTTC
CSGERGDEQFF
>TRBV5-1|NA|TRBD1|TRBJ1-2
TGCGCCAGCAGCTTGGTTGCAGGGGGTGAATACTATGGCTACACCTTC
CASSLVAGGEYYGYTF
>TRBV19|once|NA|TRBJ1-2
TGTGCCAGTAGTATTCCCCTTCCGACCCTAGGGGGCTATGGCTACACCTTC
CASSIPLPTLGGYGYTF
>TRBV10-3|NA|TRBD1|TRBJ2-7
TGTGCCATCAGTGAAGGTTTGGGACAGACCCTCTACGAGCAGTACTTC
CAISEGLGQTLYEQYF
>TRBV6-5|NA|NA|TRBJ1-1
TGTGCCAGCAGTTGGGGATCGGGGAACACTGAAGCTTTCTTT
CASSWGSGNTEAFF
>TRBV6-6|NA|NA|TRBJ1-1
TGTGCCAGCCTGTCGAACACTGAAGCTTTCTTT
CASLSNTEAFF
>TRBV29-1|NA|NA|TRBJ1-1
TGCAGCGTATGGTGGGGGACCACTGAAGCTTTCTTT
CSVWWGTTEAFF
>TRBV6-5|once|TRBD2|TRBJ2-7
TGTGCCAGCAGCCTAGCGGGGGGGTCGTACGAGCAGTACTTC
CASSLAGGSYEQYF
>TRBV5-5|once|NA|TRBJ1-1
TGTGCCAGCAGCCCAATGGGAGGGATCAACACTGAAGCTTTCTTT
CASSPMGGINTEAFF
>TRBV7-2|NA|NA|TRBJ2-1
TGTGCCAGCAGCTTATCGATTTCGGGTGAGCAGTTCTTC
CASSLSISGEQFF
>TRBV7-2|NA|TRBD1|TRBJ2-2
TGTGCCAGCAGCCCCGACAGGGGAAGAACCGGGGAGCTGTTTTTT
CASSPDRGRTGELFF
>TRBV7-8|NA|TRBD1|TRBJ2-1
TGTGCCAGCAGCTTAGTACTGGGGGCAGGGGGCAATGAGCAGTTCTTC
CASSLVLGAGGNEQFF
>TRBV5-1|NA|NA|TRBJ2-5
TGCGCCAGCAGCGGCCAGACCCAGGCGGAAGAGACCCAGTACTTC
CASSGQTQAEETQYF
>TRBV5-8|NA|TRBD2|TRBJ2-5
TGTGCCAGCAGCCCCGGGGGGGTGCGAGTGGAGACCCAGTACTTC
CASSPGGVRVETQYF
>TRBV5-4|NA|TRBD1|TRBJ1-1
TGTGCCAGCAGCTTGGGGGTAAACAGGGGCCAGGGGACTGAAGCTTTCTTT
CASSLGVNRGQGTEAFF
>TRBV11-3|NA|TRBD2|TRBJ2-5
TGTGCCAGCAGCGCGGGACTAGCGGGGGCCGAGACCCAGTACTTC
CASSAGLAGAETQYF
>TRBV2|NA|NA|TRBJ2-7
TGTGCCAGCACGGACGCCTTACAGGGAAGTGGCTACGAGCAGTACTTC
CASTDALQGSGYEQYF
>TRBV7-8|NA|NA|TRBJ1-1
TGTGCCAGCACCGAGAGGTGGACTGAAGCTTTCTTT
CASTERWTEAFF
>TRBV6-5|NA|NA|TRBJ2-3
TGTGCCAGCAGGGAAAGCACAGATACGCAGTATTTT
CASRESTDTQYF
>TRBV4-1|NA|NA|TRBJ1-1
TGCGCCAGCAGCCCTCAAAGTCGGGGCGGGAACACTGAAGCTTTCTTT
CASSPQSRGGNTEAFF
>TRBV5-4|NA|TRBD2|TRBJ2-1
TGTGCCAGCAGCTTGAGTACTAGCGGGGGGATCTACAATGAGCAGTTCTTC
CASSLSTSGGIYNEQFF